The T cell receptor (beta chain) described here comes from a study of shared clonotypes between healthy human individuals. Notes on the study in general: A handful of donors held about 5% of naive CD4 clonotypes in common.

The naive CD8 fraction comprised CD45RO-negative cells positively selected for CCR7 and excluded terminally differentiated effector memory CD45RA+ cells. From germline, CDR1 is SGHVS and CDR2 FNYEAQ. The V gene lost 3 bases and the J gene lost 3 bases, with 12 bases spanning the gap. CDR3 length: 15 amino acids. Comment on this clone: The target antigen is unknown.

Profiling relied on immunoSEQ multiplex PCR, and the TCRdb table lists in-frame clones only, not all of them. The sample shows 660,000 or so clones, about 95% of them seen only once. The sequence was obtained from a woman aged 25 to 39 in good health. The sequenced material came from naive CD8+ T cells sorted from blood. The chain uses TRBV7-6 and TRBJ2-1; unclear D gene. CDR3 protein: CASSLGRRGYNEQFF. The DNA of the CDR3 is TGTGCCAGCAGCTTGGGCCGGCGAGGCTACAATGAGCAGTTCTTC.